This TCR beta chain stems from a study of T cells in Graves' hyperthyroidism and ophthalmopathy. Overall study context: Before any treatment, at initial diagnosis, peripheral blood was collected. Study conclusions and caveats: Model output signaled ophthalmopathy a median 6.5 months ahead of onset. Blood shared most expanded thyroid clonotypes above 0.001.

What was amplified from RNA transcripts were TCR beta CDR3 regions. First-round RT-PCR of the TCR CDR3 relied on the HTBI primer set. TCRdb analysed the multiplex PCR reads with MiXCR anew, one entry per CDR3 protein. This sample has about 560,000 distinct CDR3 sequences; around a sixth occur once, and the top ten carry approximately 7.4%. This clonotype was observed many times. Its antigen is still unknown. Sequenced input: blood. The receptor comes from a woman in her twenties or thirties with Graves' hyperthyroidism.

Written as DNA, the CDR3 is TGTGCCACCAGCAGAGATCGACACCAGAACACTGAAGCTTTCTTT. As protein: CATSRDRHQNTEAFF. This chain links TRBV15 with TRBJ1-1; no clear D gene. The CDR3 has 15 amino acids. Per the germline V gene, CDR1 is LNHNV and CDR2 is YYDKDF (reference sequence). V was pared by 0 bases and J by 1 base, with 9 bases between.